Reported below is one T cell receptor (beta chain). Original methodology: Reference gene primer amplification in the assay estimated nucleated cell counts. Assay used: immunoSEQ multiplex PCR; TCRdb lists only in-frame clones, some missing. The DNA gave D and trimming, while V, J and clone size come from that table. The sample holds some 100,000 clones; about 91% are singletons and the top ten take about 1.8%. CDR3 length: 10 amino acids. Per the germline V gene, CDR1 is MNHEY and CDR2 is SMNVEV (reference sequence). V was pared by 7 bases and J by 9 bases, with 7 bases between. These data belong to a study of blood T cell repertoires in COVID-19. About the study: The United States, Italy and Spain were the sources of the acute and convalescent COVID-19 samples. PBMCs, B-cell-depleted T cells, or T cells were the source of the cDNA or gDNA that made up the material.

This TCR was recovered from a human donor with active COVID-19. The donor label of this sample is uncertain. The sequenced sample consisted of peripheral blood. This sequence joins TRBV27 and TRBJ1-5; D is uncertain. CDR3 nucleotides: TGTGCCAGCATGGAGGGGCCCCAGCATTTT. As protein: CASMEGPQHF.